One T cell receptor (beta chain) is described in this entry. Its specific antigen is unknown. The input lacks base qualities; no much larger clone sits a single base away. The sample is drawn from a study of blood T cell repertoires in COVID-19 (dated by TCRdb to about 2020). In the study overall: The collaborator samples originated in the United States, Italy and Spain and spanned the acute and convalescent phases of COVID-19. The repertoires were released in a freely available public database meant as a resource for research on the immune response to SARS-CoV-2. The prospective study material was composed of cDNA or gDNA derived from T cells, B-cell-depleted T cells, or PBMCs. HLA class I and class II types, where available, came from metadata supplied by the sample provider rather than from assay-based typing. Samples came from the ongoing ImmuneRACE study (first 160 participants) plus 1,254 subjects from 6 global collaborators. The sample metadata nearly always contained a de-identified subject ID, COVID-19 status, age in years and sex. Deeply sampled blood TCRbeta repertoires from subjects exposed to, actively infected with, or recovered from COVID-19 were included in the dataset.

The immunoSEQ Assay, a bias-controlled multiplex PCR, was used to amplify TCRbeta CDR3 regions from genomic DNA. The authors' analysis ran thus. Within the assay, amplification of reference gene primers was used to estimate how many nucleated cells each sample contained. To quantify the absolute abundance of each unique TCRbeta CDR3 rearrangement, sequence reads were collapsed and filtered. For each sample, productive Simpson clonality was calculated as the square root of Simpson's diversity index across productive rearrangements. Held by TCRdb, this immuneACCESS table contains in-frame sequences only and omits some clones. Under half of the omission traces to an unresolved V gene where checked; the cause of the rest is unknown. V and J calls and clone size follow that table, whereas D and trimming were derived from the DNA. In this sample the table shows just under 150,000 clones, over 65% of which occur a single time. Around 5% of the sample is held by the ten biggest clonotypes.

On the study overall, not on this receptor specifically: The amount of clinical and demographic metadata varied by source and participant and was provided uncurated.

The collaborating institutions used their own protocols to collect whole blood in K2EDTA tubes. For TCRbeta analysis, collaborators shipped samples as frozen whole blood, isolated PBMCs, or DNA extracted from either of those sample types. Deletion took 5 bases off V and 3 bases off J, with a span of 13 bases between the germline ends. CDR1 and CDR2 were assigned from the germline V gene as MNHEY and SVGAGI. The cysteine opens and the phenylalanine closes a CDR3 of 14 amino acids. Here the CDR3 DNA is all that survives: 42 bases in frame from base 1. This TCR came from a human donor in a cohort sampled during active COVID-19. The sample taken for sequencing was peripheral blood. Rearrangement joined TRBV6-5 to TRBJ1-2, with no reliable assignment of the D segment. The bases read TGTGCCAGCAGTCGCGGAGCGGAAGACTATGGCTACACCTTC. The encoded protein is CASSRGAEDYGYTF.